These 3 T cell receptor beta chains share one sample of origin, sequenced in a study of Graves' ophthalmopathy and Graves' hyperthyroidism (dated by TCRdb to 2016 to 2018). The instrument was an Illumina HiSeq 2000. TCR beta CDR3 regions were amplified from RNA transcripts for repertoire sequencing. HTBI primers and the Qiagen OneStep RT-PCR kit were used in a first-round RT-PCR, which was followed by a second-round multiplex PCR, size selection and purification. TCRdb itself trimmed the public reads at Q25 with fastp, ran MiXCR and retained productive beta chains. All rows with the same CDR3 protein become a single entry with the most common DNA and genes. This sample lists over a million distinct CDR3 sequences; 35% to 40% were detected once. The top ten hold over 8.5% of the sample. The sample taken for sequencing was peripheral blood or thyroid tissue (not recorded which). These receptor sequences come from an adult man with Graves' hyperthyroidism.

This clonotype has a count of ten or more. J is TRBJ1-5 and V is TRBV2, with a weak D call TRBD1 (6 bases). Germline loops: CDR1 SNHLY, CDR2 FYNNEI. This CDR3 contains 15 residues. V was clipped by 3 bases and J by 1 base, with 10 bases between them. CDR3 nucleotides: TGTGCCAGCAGTGAGGAGGGGGGGAGCAATCAGCCCCAGCATTTT. Amino acid sequence: CASSEEGGSNQPQHF.

The rearrangement joins TRBV12-3 or TRBV12-4 to TRBJ1-1; 10 bases map to TRBD1. After removal of 6 bases from V and 5 bases from J, the junction contained 6 bases not matched to a gene. CDR3 length equals 14 residues. The CDR3 coding sequence is TGTGCCAGCAGACAACCGGGACAGGGGACTGAAGCTTTCTTT. As protein: CASRQPGQGTEAFF.

The CDR3 loop is CASSPRTLGGELFF. As DNA, the CDR3 is TGTGCCAGCAGCCCTCGGACCCTTGGCGGGGAGCTGTTTTTT. The rearrangement links TRBV7-3 to TRBJ2-2, with D unresolved. Trimming shortened V by 5 bases and J by 7 bases, and 14 bases separated the two germline ends. Germline values: CDR1 SGHTA, CDR2 FQGTGA. The CDR3 covers 14 residues.